This TCR beta chain is from a study of blood T cells in healthy people across ages. Findings and limits, study-wide: Changes in expanded clonotypes were possibly confounded, as the CMV status of donors was unknown. Conclusively comparing naive with antigen-experienced cells was impossible with unsorted PBMCs.

In this sample, this clonotype turned up a few times. Its antigen remains unidentified. The study drew donors from healthy Caucasian individuals in Russia aged roughly 6 to 100. A second PCR, run for roughly 7 to 11 cycles, used a sample-barcoded 5' primer plus a J-beta primer mix. TCRdb reanalysed the 5' RACE reads using MiXCR and keeps one entry per CDR3 protein. In the table there are hundreds of thousands of distinct CDR3 sequences, 58% of which are singletons. V was cut by 1 base and J by 7 bases, with 10 bases left in between. The CDR3 covers 14 residues. Germline values: CDR1 LGHNA, CDR2 YSLEER.

The sequenced material came from blood. The chain carries TRBV4-3 and TRBJ1-4, with D hard to call. The sequence derives from a man aged 25 to 40 in good health. The CDR3 spells CASSQGILSEKLFF. The DNA of the CDR3 is TGCGCCAGCAGCCAAGGGATCTTGAGTGAAAAACTGTTTTTT.